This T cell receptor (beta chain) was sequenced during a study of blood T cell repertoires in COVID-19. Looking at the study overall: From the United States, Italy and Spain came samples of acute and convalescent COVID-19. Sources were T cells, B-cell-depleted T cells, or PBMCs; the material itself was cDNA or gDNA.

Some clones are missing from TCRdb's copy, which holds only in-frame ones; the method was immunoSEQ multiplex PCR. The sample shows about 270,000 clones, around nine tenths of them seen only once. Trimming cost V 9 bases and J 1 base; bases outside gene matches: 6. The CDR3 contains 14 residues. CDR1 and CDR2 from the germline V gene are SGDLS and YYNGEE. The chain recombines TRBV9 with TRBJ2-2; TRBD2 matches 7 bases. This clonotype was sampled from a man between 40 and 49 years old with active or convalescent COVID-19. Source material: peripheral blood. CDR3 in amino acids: CATTTSENTGELFF. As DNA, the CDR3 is TGTGCCACAACTACTAGCGAGAACACCGGGGAGCTGTTTTTT.